This T cell receptor beta chain was sequenced during a study of response to subunit inactivated influenza vaccine. The CDR3 contains 13 residues. Trimming removed 5 bases at V and 6 bases at J, with 11 bases between. CDR1 SGHTA and CDR2 FQGNSA come from the germline V gene. Points on this clonotype: The antigen remains unidentified.

Study-level results: It was suggested by the authors that few new T cells are recruited by each seasonal influenza vaccination.

TCRdb re-called the RT-PCR reads with MiXCR, one entry per CDR3 protein. In the table there are approximately 700,000 distinct CDR3 sequences, 15% to 17% of which are singletons. This material consisted of PBMCs from blood, taken 12 days after vaccination. The receptor was isolated from a man aged 45-60 years who received an inactivated influenza vaccine. The chain carries TRBV7-2 and TRBJ1-5; no reliable D call. The chain's CDR3 is CASSTQNAQPQHF. Written as DNA, the CDR3 is TGTGCCAGCAGCACTCAGAATGCTCAGCCCCAGCATTTT.